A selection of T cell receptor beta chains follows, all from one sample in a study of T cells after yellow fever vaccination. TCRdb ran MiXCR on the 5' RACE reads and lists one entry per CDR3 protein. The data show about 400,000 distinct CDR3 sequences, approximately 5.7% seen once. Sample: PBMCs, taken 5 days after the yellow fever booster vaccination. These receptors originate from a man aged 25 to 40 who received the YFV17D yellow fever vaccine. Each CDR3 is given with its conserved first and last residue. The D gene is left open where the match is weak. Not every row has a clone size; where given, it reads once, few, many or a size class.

DNA: TGTGCCAGCAAACAGGGAGATCAGCCCCAGCATTTT
CDR3: CASKQGDQPQHF
V: TRBV6-6
D: .
J: TRBJ1-5
size: many

DNA: TGCGCCAGCAGCCGGGAGGAGGGCGGCAATGAGCAGTTCTTC
CDR3: CASSREEGGNEQFF
V: TRBV5-1
D: TRBD2
J: TRBJ2-1
size: .

DNA: TGTGCCAGCTCACAACTAGCGGGAGACAATGAGCAGTTCTTC
CDR3: CASSQLAGDNEQFF
V: TRBV18
D: TRBD2
J: TRBJ2-1
size: few

DNA: TGTGCCAGCAGTTTACGACGCGGGAGAGGGAATGAGCAGTTCTTC
CDR3: CASSLRRGRGNEQFF
V: TRBV6-2/TRBV6-3
D: TRBD2
J: TRBJ2-1
size: few

DNA: TGTGCCAGCTCTCCCGACAGGGAAAGTGAAGCTTTCTTT
CDR3: CASSPDRESEAFF
V: TRBV18
D: TRBD1
J: TRBJ1-1
size: .

DNA: TGCAGTGCTAGCCCCACTAGCGGGAGGGGGTATGATACGCAGTATTTT
CDR3: CSASPTSGRGYDTQYF
V: TRBV20-1
D: TRBD2
J: TRBJ2-3
size: few

DNA: TGCGCCAGCAGCTTAAGGAGGCCTGGGGAGCAGTACTTC
CDR3: CASSLRRPGEQYF
V: TRBV5-1
D: .
J: TRBJ2-7
size: .

DNA: TGCGCCAGCAGCCAAGGCATCCTTGGACAGGGGGGACTACAAGAGACCCAGTACTTC
CDR3: CASSQGILGQGGLQETQYF
V: TRBV4-3
D: TRBD1
J: TRBJ2-5
size: few

DNA: TGTGCCACCAGCAGAGATAGAACAGCCGAGTACTTC
CDR3: CATSRDRTAEYF
V: TRBV15
D: .
J: TRBJ2-7
size: .

DNA: TGCGCCAGCAGCTTGGAAGGGTTCGATTACGATGAGCAGTTCTTC
CDR3: CASSLEGFDYDEQFF
V: TRBV5-1
D: .
J: TRBJ2-1
size: .

DNA: TGCAGCGTTGGGGAGGGGAGAATCTACGAGCAGTACTTC
CDR3: CSVGEGRIYEQYF
V: TRBV29-1
D: TRBD2
J: TRBJ2-7
size: few

DNA: TGTGCCAGTAGTATCTCAGGGTCCGGGGAGCTGTTTTTT
CDR3: CASSISGSGELFF
V: TRBV19
D: .
J: TRBJ2-2
size: few

DNA: TGTGCCAGCAGTGGGGCAGGGGGCCATCAGCCCCAGCATTTT
CDR3: CASSGAGGHQPQHF
V: TRBV6-1
D: TRBD1
J: TRBJ1-5
size: many

DNA: TGTGCCAGCAGCAGGAGGGGGGCAATAGATACGCAGTATTTT
CDR3: CASSRRGAIDTQYF
V: TRBV6-2/TRBV6-3
D: .
J: TRBJ2-3
size: .

DNA: TGTGCCAGCACCCTGTGGGGTTACCAAGAGACCCAGTACTTC
CDR3: CASTLWGYQETQYF
V: TRBV28
D: .
J: TRBJ2-5
size: few

DNA: TGTGCCAGCAGTGTGCCGGGGCAGCCCCAGCATTTT
CDR3: CASSVPGQPQHF
V: TRBV25-1
D: .
J: TRBJ1-5
size: few

DNA: TGTGCCAGCAGCTTAGGAACAGGGGCGAACACCGGGGAGCTGTTTTTT
CDR3: CASSLGTGANTGELFF
V: TRBV7-2
D: TRBD1
J: TRBJ2-2
size: many

DNA: TGTGCCAGCAGCTTGGCCTCGATCGCGGAGACCCAGTACTTC
CDR3: CASSLASIAETQYF
V: TRBV5-8
D: .
J: TRBJ2-5
size: few

DNA: TGTGCCAGCAGCAATCCGGGACTAGCGACCTATAGGGACACCGGGGAGCTGTTTTTT
CDR3: CASSNPGLATYRDTGELFF
V: TRBV4-2
D: TRBD2
J: TRBJ2-2
size: few

DNA: TGTGCCACCAGTGAGGGACTAGCGGGAGGGCATGAGCAGTTCTTC
CDR3: CATSEGLAGGHEQFF
V: TRBV24-1
D: TRBD2
J: TRBJ2-1
size: few

DNA: TGTGCCAGCAGCTTGGCAGGGATCGGCACTGAAGCTTTCTTT
CDR3: CASSLAGIGTEAFF
V: TRBV5-6
D: .
J: TRBJ1-1
size: many

DNA: TGTGCCAGCAGTGCTAGCGACGAGACCCAGTACTTC
CDR3: CASSASDETQYF
V: TRBV2
D: .
J: TRBJ2-5
size: many

DNA: TGTGCCACCAGCAGAGTTGGGGACCCCTCCTACAATGAGCAGTTCTTC
CDR3: CATSRVGDPSYNEQFF
V: TRBV15
D: .
J: TRBJ2-1
size: .

DNA: TGTGCCAGCAGTTTAATCGGGGAAGAACTGTTTTTT
CDR3: CASSLIGEELFF
V: TRBV27
D: .
J: TRBJ1-4
size: few

DNA: TGTGCCTGGAGTGTACGTCAGACTGCCGCTTATAGCAATCAGCCCCAGCATTTT
CDR3: CAWSVRQTAAYSNQPQHF
V: TRBV30
D: .
J: TRBJ1-5
size: many

DNA: TGCGCCAGCAGCTTGGGGAAAGCCCAGGCCTACGGCTACACCTTC
CDR3: CASSLGKAQAYGYTF
V: TRBV5-1
D: .
J: TRBJ1-2
size: many

DNA: TGCAGTGCGGCCCCCAGGCCTCAGTTCTTC
CDR3: CSAAPRPQFF
V: TRBV20-1
D: .
J: TRBJ2-1
size: many

DNA: TGCGCCAGCAGCTTGGCTGGGTCAGTGGGGAATGAGCAGTTCTTC
CDR3: CASSLAGSVGNEQFF
V: TRBV5-1
D: .
J: TRBJ2-1
size: .

DNA: TGCAGCGTTGTCCAACCCAGTCCGGGAACCGAAGCTTTCTTT
CDR3: CSVVQPSPGTEAFF
V: TRBV29-1
D: .
J: TRBJ1-1
size: few

DNA: TGTGCCACCAGCAGAGGTTTTGGCGCTCAGCCCCAGCATTTT
CDR3: CATSRGFGAQPQHF
V: TRBV15
D: .
J: TRBJ1-5
size: many

DNA: TGCGCCATCCCGCCAGGTGTCTTCGGCTACACCTTC
CDR3: CAIPPGVFGYTF
V: TRBV5-1
D: .
J: TRBJ1-2
size: few

DNA: TGTGCCATCAGTGAGCTACGAGGGGAAAAACTGTTTTTT
CDR3: CAISELRGEKLFF
V: TRBV10-3
D: .
J: TRBJ1-4
size: few

DNA: TGCGCCAGCAGCGTGTACCGGGACAGGGTTTCCGGGGAGCTGTTTTTT
CDR3: CASSVYRDRVSGELFF
V: TRBV5-1
D: TRBD1
J: TRBJ2-2
size: many